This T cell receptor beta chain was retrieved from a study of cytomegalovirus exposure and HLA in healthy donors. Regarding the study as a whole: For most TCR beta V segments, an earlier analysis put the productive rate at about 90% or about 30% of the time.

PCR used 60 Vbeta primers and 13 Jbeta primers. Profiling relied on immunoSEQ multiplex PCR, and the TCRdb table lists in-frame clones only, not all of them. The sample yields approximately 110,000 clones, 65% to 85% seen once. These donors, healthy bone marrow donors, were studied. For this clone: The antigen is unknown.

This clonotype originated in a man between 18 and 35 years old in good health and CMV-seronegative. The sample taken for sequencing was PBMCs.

The DNA of the CDR3 is TGTGCCAGCAGCGTATACGGGGGATTAGACGGGGAGCTGTTTTTT. It codes for CASSVYGGLDGELFF. The V gene is TRBV9, the J gene TRBJ2-2; D perhaps matches TRBD2 (6 bases). The length of the CDR3 is 15 residues. With 1 base removed from V and 7 bases from J, the gap between germline ends came to 14 bases. Germline loops: CDR1 SGDLS, CDR2 YYNGEE.